This T cell receptor beta chain was sequenced for a study of T cell responses to AZD1222 COVID-19 vaccine. Study-wide results and caveats: Two doses of AZD1222 preceded a rise in Spike-specific TCR breadth and depth.

Note on this clone: What it binds is not known.

The CDR3 covers 14 residues. Trimming at V came to 2 bases and at J to 2 bases, leaving 1 base not matched to a gene. Germline V gene lookup returns CDR1 SGHNT and CDR2 YYREEE (reference sequence). TCRdb's copy holds only in-frame clones and misses some; the assay was immunoSEQ multiplex PCR. Among about 160,000 clones listed, about 90% were seen once. The material was peripheral blood, obtained on day 0 of AZD1222 vaccination. The rearrangement joins TRBV5-4 to TRBJ2-7; 10 bases are a match to TRBD2. The source of this sequence is an adult in good health. CDR3 nucleotide sequence: TGTGCCAGCAGCTTAGCGGGAGGGCCCTACGAGCAGTACTTC. Translated: CASSLAGGPYEQYF.